One and the same sample provided the 3 T cell receptor beta chains below, sequenced in a study of post-analysis software for immune sequencing data (dated by TCRdb to 2013 to 2016). Receptor libraries were prepared by PCR. TCRdb shows the sequencer as Illumina HiSeq 2500. To reduce PCR and sequencing biases, unique molecular identifiers were built into the TCR beta cDNA libraries. The public reads were reanalyzed by TCRdb: fastp trimming at Q25, MiXCR alignment, in-frame beta chains only. Each CDR3 protein appears once, grouped with its most common genes and DNA. In this sample the table shows hundreds of thousands of distinct CDR3 sequences, less than 40% of which occur a single time. Jointly, the top ten make up 13% of the sample. The investigation overall reported the following: Significantly higher frequencies in patients than in controls were found for roughly 5 TRBV segments, including TRBV5-6, TRBV5-1 and TRBV20-1.

For these TCRs, the target antigens are not known. Sequencing was carried out using blood. The source of these receptors is a girl between 5 and 17 years old with multiple sclerosis.

The chain is built from TRBV7-9 and TRBJ1-1, with D possibly matching TRBD1 (6 bases). Germline values: CDR1 SEHNR, CDR2 FQNEAQ (reference sequence). The CDR3 is 14 residues long. Trimming took off 5 bases at V and 5 bases at J, with 15 bases between the two ends. The CDR3 reads CASSRTGRRTEAFF. CDR3 DNA sequence: TGTGCCAGCAGCCGCACAGGGAGGCGAACTGAAGCTTTCTTT. The variable domain in full, with the rest retrieved from reference TRBV7-9 and TRBJ1-1, is DTGVSQNPRHKITKRGQNVTFRCDPISEHNRLYWYRQTLGQGPEFLTYFQNEAQLEKSRLLSDRFSAERPKGSFSTLEIQRTEQGDSAMYLCASSRTGRRTEAFFGQGTRLTVV.

The chain has TRBV7-9 and TRBJ2-1; 7 nucleotides align to TRBD1. Germline CDR1 SEHNR, CDR2 FQNEAQ (reference sequence). The CDR3 length is 17 residues. Trimming removed 6 bases from V and 0 bases from J; junction bases left unmatched: 11. The CDR3 nucleotides read TGTGCCAGCAGAGACGCCTACAGGGGCACCTCCTACAATGAGCAGTTCTTC. This gives the protein CASRDAYRGTSYNEQFF.

This clonotype has a handful of counts. The genes are TRBV28 and TRBJ1-2; no reliable D call. V was shortened by 2 bases and J by 0 bases, with 7 bases between the two germline ends. This CDR3 is 14 amino acids long. CDR1 MDHEN and CDR2 SYDVKM come from the germline V gene. In nucleotides, the CDR3 is TGTGCCAGCAGTTTAGCGGTAGCTAACTATGGCTACACCTTC. It codes for CASSLAVANYGYTF.